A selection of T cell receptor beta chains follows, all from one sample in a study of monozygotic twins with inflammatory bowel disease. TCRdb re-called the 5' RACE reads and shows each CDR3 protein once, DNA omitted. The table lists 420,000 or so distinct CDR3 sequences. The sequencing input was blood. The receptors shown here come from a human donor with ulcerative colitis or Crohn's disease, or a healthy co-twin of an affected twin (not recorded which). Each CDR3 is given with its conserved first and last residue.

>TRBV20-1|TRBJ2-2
CSASRGGATGELFF
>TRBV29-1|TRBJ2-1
CSVDRGGRNEQFF
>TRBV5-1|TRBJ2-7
CASSGPAGGDEQYF
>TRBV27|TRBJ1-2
CASRRQGAGNYGYTF
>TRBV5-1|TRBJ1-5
CASSLDGYSNQPQHF
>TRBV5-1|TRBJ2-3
CASSWGQAHSDTQYF
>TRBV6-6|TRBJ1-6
CASRGRQGMTPLHF
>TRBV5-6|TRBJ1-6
CASSLDRWSPLHF
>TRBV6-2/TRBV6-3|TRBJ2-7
CASSWSGQGTYEQYF
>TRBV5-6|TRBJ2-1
CASSLQGQGRNNEQFF
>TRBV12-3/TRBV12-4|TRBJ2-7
CASSLALVAGLKTYEQYF
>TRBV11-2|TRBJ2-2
CASSSSLAGGPNTGELFF
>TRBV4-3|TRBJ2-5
CASSQDRSTQGTQYF
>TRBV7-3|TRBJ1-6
CASSLGVDNSPLHF
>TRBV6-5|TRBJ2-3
CASSYSSSGRVADTQYF
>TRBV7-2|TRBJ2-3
CASSLGGQRDTQYF
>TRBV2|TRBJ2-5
CASSDPRPRAGETQYF
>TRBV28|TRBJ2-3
CASSFRQGSTDTQYF
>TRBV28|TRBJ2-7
CASRREEPSNEQYF
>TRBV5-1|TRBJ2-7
CASSRLSGNSYEQYF
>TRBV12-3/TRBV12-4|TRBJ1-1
CASRDRVLEAFF
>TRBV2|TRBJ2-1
CASGGLAGVMFF
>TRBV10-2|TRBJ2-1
CASKDGTDNEQFF
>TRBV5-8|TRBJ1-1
CASRFDSKNTEAFF
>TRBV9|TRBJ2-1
CASSHVLGDQFF
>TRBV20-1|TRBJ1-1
CSALESRGFSGEAFF